The source of this T cell receptor (beta chain) is a study of cytomegalovirus exposure and HLA in healthy donors. General study results and limits: TCR beta V- and J-gene trimming was later associated with a missense DCLRE1C variant.

Details on this clone: Its antigen is not known.

The germline V gene encodes CDR1 MNHEY and CDR2 SVGAGI. The CDR3 contains 15 residues. Unmatched junction bases numbered 3, after V lost 2 bases and J lost 4 bases. Both 60 Vbeta primers and 13 Jbeta primers went into the PCR. Only in-frame clones appear in the TCRdb table, and some are missing; sequencing was by immunoSEQ multiplex PCR. The table lists 150,000 to 160,000 clones, 70% to 85% of them singletons. The sequenced sample consisted of PBMCs. The chain has TRBV6-5 and TRBJ2-3; 10 bases match TRBD2. This clonotype was obtained from a young man in good health and CMV-seronegative. The CDR3 sequence is CASSYLAGEADTQYF. CDR3 sequence (DNA): TGTGCCAGCAGTTACCTAGCGGGGGAGGCAGATACGCAGTATTTT.